This TCR beta chain derives from a study of healthy donors' naive CD4 and CD8 T cells. For the study at large: TCR alpha primers covered all functional IMGT alpha gene variants.

Details on this clonotype: What it binds is not known.

Germline loops: CDR1 SQVTM, CDR2 ANQGSEA. J gave up 2 bases and V 6 bases, and 15 bases lay outside the gene matches. The CDR3 runs to 16 residues. Study outcomes and limitations: Positive CDR3 charge linked to CD4+ cells, negative to CD8+ cells.

TCR libraries were built from approximately 490 ng of total RNA by linear amplification. As originally analysed: From four or five healthy donors, 65,000 to 80,000 rearranged TCR alpha transcripts were sequenced. In TCRdb, the reads were re-called with MiXCR into one record per CDR3 protein. The V and J calls here are based on TCRdb, not the publication. The repertoire holds around 180,000 distinct CDR3 sequences, with over 60% as singletons. CD4+CD8-CD45RO-CD45RA+ cells were naive CD4+; CD8+CD4-CD45RA+CD27bright cells were naive CD8+. Sequencing was carried out using naive CD4+ and CD8+ T cells sorted from blood, pooled from several donors. The gene calls are TRBV29-1 and TRBJ1-2, with 7 nucleotides matching TRBD1. The TCR originated in a pool of human donors in good health; the sample pools cells from several healthy donors. For the CDR3, the DNA is TGCAGCGTCGATTCAGGCGGTCCGGGACAGAACTATGGCTACACCTTC. Its translation is CSVDSGGPGQNYGYTF.